Shown below are 19 T cell receptor beta chains from a single sample sequenced in a study of blood T cell repertoires in COVID-19. Assay used: immunoSEQ multiplex PCR; TCRdb lists only in-frame clones, some missing. The sample yields 150,000 to 200,000 clones, roughly nine tenths seen once. What was sequenced was peripheral blood. The receptors stem from a woman in her seventies with acute or convalescent COVID-19.

The genes are TRBV5-8 and TRBJ1-1; maybe TRBD1 (5 bases). V gave up 4 bases and J gave up 0 bases, with 22 bases separating them. Germline-derived CDR1 and CDR2 are SGHTS and YDEGEE. CDR3 size: 18 residues. DNA for the CDR3: TGTGCCAGCAGCGCCTCAAAGGAAGGGGCATTCATGAACACTGAAGCTTTCTTT. This translates into CASSASKEGAFMNTEAFF.

The chain joins TRBV19 to TRBJ1-4; perhaps TRBD1 as D (5 bases). The CDR3 consists of 14 residues. V lost 3 bases, J lost 8 bases, and 13 bases lay in between. Germline V gives CDR1 LNHDA, CDR2 SQIVND (reference sequence). The DNA for the CDR3 is TGTGCCAGTAGTATCTCCGGGGGGATGGAAAAACTGTTTTTT. Protein sequence: CASSISGGMEKLFF.

This clone was detected only once. The chain recombines TRBV19 with TRBJ2-4, with 10 bases fitting TRBD1. Germline loops: CDR1 LNHDA, CDR2 SQIVND (reference sequence). J was trimmed by 7 bases and V by 7 bases; bases with no gene match: 7. The CDR3 is made up of 14 amino acids. The CDR3 is CASTPRGQGNIQYF. In nucleotides, the CDR3 is TGTGCCAGTACCCCAAGGGGACAGGGGAACATTCAGTACTTC.

J is TRBJ1-5 and V is TRBV21-1; TRBD1, as called in the table, went unchecked against the DNA. TRBV21-1 is noted as a pseudogene. This CDR3 has 17 residues. The CDR3 nucleotides are TGTGCCAGCAGCCAAGCTAAGGACAGCTATAGCAATCAGCCCCAGCATTTT. This codes for CASSQAKDSYSNQPQHF.

The gene calls are TRBV9 and TRBJ1-5; D possibly corresponds to TRBD1 (6 bases). CDR3 length: 14 amino acids. Trimming pared 4 bases from V and 3 bases from J, leaving 11 bases between. CDR1 is SGDLS and CDR2 is YYNGEE in the germline V gene. CDR3 protein: CASSPGQHNQPQHF. DNA for the CDR3: TGTGCCAGCAGCCCAGGACAGCACAATCAGCCCCAGCATTTT.

The chain carries TRBV6-6 and TRBJ2-7, with D perhaps matching TRBD1 (6 bases). CDR3 size: 13 residues. Trimming removed 6 bases from V and 5 bases from J, with 14 bases in between. Germline-derived CDR1 and CDR2 are MNHNY and SVGAGI (reference sequence). The CDR3 region is CASSRTGMDEQYF. CDR3 in DNA: TGTGCCAGCAGCCGCACAGGGATGGACGAGCAGTACTTC.

The rearrangement uses TRBV18 and TRBJ1-4; D remains unclear. The CDR3 extends over 14 amino acids. In germline, CDR1 is KGHSH, CDR2 LQKENI. V gave up 4 bases and J gave up 3 bases, with 9 bases separating them. The CDR3 coding sequence is TGTGCCAGCTCACGGGCCGGGGCTAATGAAAAACTGTTTTTT. Residues: CASSRAGANEKLFF.

V gene TRBV5-1 combines with J gene TRBJ1-2, with TRBD1 matching 7 bases. The V and J ends lost 4 bases and 8 bases, in that order; junction bases with no gene match: 11. Germline V gene sequence: CDR1 SGHRS, CDR2 YFSETQ. This CDR3 has 14 residues. In nucleotides, the CDR3 is TGCGCCAGCAGCGGTGGAGGACAGGTCGGGGGCTACACCTTC. Translated, it gives CASSGGGQVGGYTF.

V usage is TRBV5-1 and J usage is TRBJ1-5, with D possibly TRBD1 on 5 matching bases. The CDR3 has 16 residues. Trimming left V 4 bases short and J 0 bases short, with 14 bases between. Germline assignment: CDR1 SGHRS and CDR2 YFSETQ. DNA for the CDR3: TGCGCCAGCAGCCCGGGTGGTAGGGGTAGCAATCAGCCCCAGCATTTT. It specifies CASSPGGRGSNQPQHF.

V gene TRBV7-3 combines with J gene TRBJ2-1, with 9 bases identical to TRBD1. Germline V CDR1 and CDR2: SGHTA, FQGTGA. CDR3 length equals 15 residues. J lost 6 bases, V lost 5 bases, and 8 bases had no gene match. The CDR3 DNA reads TGTGCCAGCAGCCCGGGACAGGGACGTCTCAATGAGCAGTTCTTC. Translation: CASSPGQGRLNEQFF.

The CDR3 is CASSFRGGRGTGELFF. CDR3 nucleotides: TGTGCCAGCAGTTTTAGGGGCGGGAGAGGTACCGGGGAGCTGTTTTTT. The chain uses TRBV27 and TRBJ2-2; TRBD2 matches at 7 bases. CDR1 and CDR2 from the germline V gene are MNHEY and SMNVEV (reference sequence). V lost 3 bases, J lost 5 bases, and 9 bases stayed unmatched. The CDR3 is 16 residues long.

The chain links TRBV5-4 to TRBJ2-5, with D unresolved. The CDR3 is 12 residues long. Trimming shortened V by 0 bases and J by 9 bases, and 9 bases separated the two germline ends. Germline lookup yields CDR1 SGHNT and CDR2 YYREEE (reference sequence). The CDR3 DNA reads TGTGCCAGCAGCTTGGACTACAAGGCCCAGTACTTC. It specifies CASSLDYKAQYF.

Only one count was recorded for this clone. The CDR3 sequence is CASRGTSGRSYEQYF. CDR3 nucleotide sequence: TGCGCCAGCAGGGGAACTAGCGGGCGATCCTACGAGCAGTACTTC. V is TRBV10-2 and J is TRBJ2-7; TRBD2 aligns across 9 bases. Trimming cost V 6 bases and J 1 base; bases outside gene matches: 7. Germline V gives CDR1 WSHSY, CDR2 SAAADI. This CDR3 spans 15 amino acids.

This sequence joins TRBV21-1 and TRBJ2-7; the table's D call, TRBD1, was not checked against the DNA. TRBV21-1 is a pseudogene segment. The CDR3 is 17 residues long. As DNA, the CDR3 is TGTGCCAGCAGCAAGGGACAGTTGACTAGATTCTCCTACGAGCAGTACTTC. This codes for CASSKGQLTRFSYEQYF.

The chain recombines TRBV2 with TRBJ2-7, with D possibly being TRBD2 (6 bases). Per germline, CDR1 SNHLY and CDR2 FYNNEI. V was clipped by 2 bases and J by 0 bases, with 11 bases between them. The CDR3 totals 15 residues. DNA for the CDR3: TGTGCCAGCAGTGAAAGGCCGACTAGCTCCTACGAGCAGTACTTC. This encodes CASSERPTSSYEQYF. The full variable domain, rest sourced from reference TRBV2 and TRBJ2-7, is EPEVTQTPSHQVTQMGQEVILRCVPISNHLYFYWYRQILGQKVEFLVSFYNNEISEKSEIFDDQFSVERPDGSNFTLKIRSTKLEDSAMYFCASSERPTSSYEQYFGPGTRLTVT.

The chain recombines TRBV9 with TRBJ1-6, with 7 bases aligning to TRBD1. CDR1 and CDR2 (germline): SGDLS, YYNGEE. The CDR3 covers 14 residues. V shed 0 bases and J 6 bases; nucleotides not matched to a gene: 0. For the CDR3, the DNA is TGTGCCAGCAGCGTAGAGGGGGCTAATTCACCCCTCCACTTT. Translation: CASSVEGANSPLHF.

V usage is TRBV5-6 and J usage is TRBJ1-5; D call uncertain. Trimming removed 0 bases at V and 0 bases at J, with 13 bases between. CDR3 length equals 17 residues. Germline values: CDR1 SGHDT, CDR2 YYEEEE. CDR3 in amino acids: CASSLGYGRNSNQPQHF. Written as DNA, the CDR3 is TGTGCCAGCAGCTTGGGGTACGGTAGAAATAGCAATCAGCCCCAGCATTTT.

The chain uses TRBV28 and TRBJ2-7; 9 positions agree with TRBD1. CDR3 length: 15 residues. Germline V gene data show CDR1 as MDHEN and CDR2 as SYDVKM. Trimming took 2 bases from V and 3 from J; bases not matched to a gene: 5. The CDR3 sequence is CASSLGGQGDYEQYF. The DNA of the CDR3 is TGTGCCAGCAGTTTAGGGGGACAGGGTGACTACGAGCAGTACTTC.

The V and J genes are TRBV28 and TRBJ2-7, with 13 nucleotides matching TRBD2. Germline V gives CDR1 MDHEN, CDR2 SYDVKM. The trim removed 1 base at V and 4 bases at J, leaving 7 bases unmatched. The CDR3 has 17 amino acids. The CDR3 spells CASSLFGGLAGPYEQYF. The CDR3 DNA sequence: TGTGCCAGCAGTTTATTCGGGGGACTAGCGGGACCATACGAGCAGTACTTC.